This TCR beta chain was retrieved from a study of CD8 T cells in ankylosing spondylitis. Whole-study findings and limits: Reportedly, matched ankylosing spondylitis synovial fluid was significantly enriched for disease-linked clones.

CDR1 and CDR2 (germline): SGDLS, YYNGEE. CDR3 length: 15 amino acids. Deletions cut 0 bases from V and 6 bases from J, with 10 bases between. In its sample, this clonotype was seen many times. Its target is unknown. TCR beta libraries were made by quantitative 5'-RACE with molecular barcodes. TCRdb fed the 5' RACE reads into MiXCR, producing one record per CDR3 protein. The sample shows about 39,000 distinct CDR3 sequences, 3% of them seen only once. The chain combines TRBV9 with TRBJ1-6; D possibly corresponds to TRBD1 (6 bases). The source is a male donor with ankylosing spondylitis or in good health (not recorded which). Sequencing input: blood, either unsorted or a sorted T cell fraction (not recorded which). The DNA for the CDR3 is TGTGCCAGCAGCGTAGTCCCGGACAGTAATTCACCCCTCCACTTT. Translated, it gives CASSVVPDSNSPLHF.